This T cell receptor beta chain was recorded in a study of cytomegalovirus exposure and HLA in healthy donors. Looking at the study overall: Early released data had about 85 million unique TCRs, all coming from HLA-typed donors.

This clone showed up just a few times. Antigen: not known. Vbeta (60) and Jbeta (13) primers were used in the PCR. The assay was immunoSEQ multiplex PCR, and TCRdb's table has in-frame clones only and misses some. The table records approximately 97,000 clones, over 65% of them present only once. The CDR3 contains 13 residues. V dropped 0 bases and J dropped 8; count of bases not matched to a gene: 2. CDR1 and CDR2 (germline): SGHRS, YFSETQ. The study's findings and limits: Most TCR sequences were uncommon, yet certain public TCRs appeared in many donors. In a later analysis, TCR association rates varied by HLA locus: DRB1 most, HLA-C fewest.

Input material: PBMCs. The clonotype comes from a man aged 40-55 years in good health and CMV-seronegative. V usage is TRBV5-1 and J usage is TRBJ1-1, with TRBD1 matching 9 bases. The CDR3 region has the DNA TGCGCCAGCAGCTTGGCTGGACAGGGGGAAGCTTTCTTT. Translating gives CASSLAGQGEAFF.